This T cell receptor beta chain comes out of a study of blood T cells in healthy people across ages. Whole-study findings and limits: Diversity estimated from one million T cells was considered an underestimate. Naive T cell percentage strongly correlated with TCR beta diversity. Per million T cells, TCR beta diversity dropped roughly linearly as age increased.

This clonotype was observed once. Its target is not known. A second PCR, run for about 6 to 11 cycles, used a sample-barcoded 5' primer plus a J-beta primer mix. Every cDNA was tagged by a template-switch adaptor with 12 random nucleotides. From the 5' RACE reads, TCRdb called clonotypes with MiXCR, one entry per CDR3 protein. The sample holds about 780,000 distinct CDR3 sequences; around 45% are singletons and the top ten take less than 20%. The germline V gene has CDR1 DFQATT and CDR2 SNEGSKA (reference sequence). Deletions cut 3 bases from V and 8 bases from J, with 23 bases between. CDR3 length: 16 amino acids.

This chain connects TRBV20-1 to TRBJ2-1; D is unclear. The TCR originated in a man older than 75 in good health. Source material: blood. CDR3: CSARHHPEAPFYEQFF. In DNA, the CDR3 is TGCAGTGCTAGGCACCACCCCGAGGCTCCCTTTTATGAGCAGTTCTTC.